This TCR beta chain was profiled in a study of cytomegalovirus exposure and HLA in healthy donors. Study-wide results and limits: Testing in vitro showed a few CMV-associated chains specific for CMV antigens. Clusters of TCRs from the first cohort tended to co-occur in the approximately 120 validation repertoires (as a later analysis found). It was about 150 TCR beta chains that were listed as cytomegalovirus-associated. Among TCR sequences, most were rare, though some public TCRs appeared in many donors.

A word on this clone: The antigen remains undetermined.

V was trimmed by 5 bases and J by 4 bases, leaving 15 bases between them. The germline gives CDR1 SGDLS, CDR2 YYNGEE. The CDR3 has 14 amino acids. Profiling relied on immunoSEQ multiplex PCR, and the TCRdb table lists in-frame clones only, not all of them. This sample has fewer than 200,000 clones, with 91% found just once. The origin of this receptor is a woman aged 18 to 35 in good health and CMV-seropositive. What was sequenced was PBMCs. The chain is built from TRBV9 and TRBJ2-5; D call uncertain. DNA of the CDR3: TGTGCCAGCAGTCCCCCAGGTGGTCTAGAGACCCAGTACTTC. Translated, it gives CASSPPGGLETQYF.